This T cell receptor (beta chain) was observed in a study of T cells in Graves' hyperthyroidism and ophthalmopathy. From RNA transcripts, TCR beta CDR3 regions were amplified. A set of HTBI primers served as the primers for a first-round RT-PCR of the TCR CDR3. TCRdb re-called the multiplex PCR reads through MiXCR, storing one row per CDR3 protein. The data contain about half a million distinct CDR3 sequences, just under 20% of them singletons. This clonotype was detected many times. The CDR3 loop spans 15 amino acids. Trimming shortened V by 4 bases and J by 2 bases, and 13 bases separated the two germline ends. CDR1 and CDR2 (germline): KGHDR, SFDVKD.

Material for sequencing was blood. J is TRBJ2-5 and V is TRBV24-1; D uncertain. The receptor was isolated from a man aged 35-49 years with Graves' ophthalmopathy. CDR3 sequence: CATSDQIAGQETQYF. The CDR3 bases are TGTGCCACCAGTGACCAGATAGCTGGGCAAGAGACCCAGTACTTC.